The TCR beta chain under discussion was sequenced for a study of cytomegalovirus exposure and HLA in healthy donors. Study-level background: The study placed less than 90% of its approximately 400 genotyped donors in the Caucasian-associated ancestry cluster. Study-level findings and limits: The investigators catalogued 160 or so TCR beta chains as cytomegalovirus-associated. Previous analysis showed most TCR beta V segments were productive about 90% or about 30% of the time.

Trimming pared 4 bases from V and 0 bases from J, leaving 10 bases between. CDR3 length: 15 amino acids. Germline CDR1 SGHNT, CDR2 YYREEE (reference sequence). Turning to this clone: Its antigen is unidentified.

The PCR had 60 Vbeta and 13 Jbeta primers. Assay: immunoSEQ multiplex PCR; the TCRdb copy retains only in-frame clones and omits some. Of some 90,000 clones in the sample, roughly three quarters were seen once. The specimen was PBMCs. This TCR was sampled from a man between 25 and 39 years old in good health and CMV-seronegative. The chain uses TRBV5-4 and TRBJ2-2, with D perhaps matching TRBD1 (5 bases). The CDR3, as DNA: TGTGCCAGCAGCCTGACAGCCGCGAACACCGGGGAGCTGTTTTTT. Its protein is CASSLTAANTGELFF.